This T cell receptor (beta chain) was captured in a study of human T cells and chemical hapten exposure. Blood, whole and unfractionated, served as the source for total RNA extraction. TCRdb ran MiXCR on the 5' RACE reads and lists one entry per CDR3 protein. The sample lists 81,000 or so distinct CDR3 sequences, roughly 7.7% occurring once. The germline V gene encodes CDR1 SGDLS and CDR2 YYNGEE. The CDR3 runs 16 residues. This clonotype has a count of ten or more. The junction does not match germline at one end; this may be a read error. This clonotype was sampled from a male donor in good health. The J gene is TRBJ2-1, the V gene TRBV9; maybe TRBD2 (5 bases). This chain's CDR3 is CASSAEGGTTYNEQFF. The CDR3, as DNA: TGTGCCAGCAGCGCAGAAGGAGGAACGACCTATAATGAGCAGTTCTTC.